A selection of T cell receptor beta chains follows, all from one sample in a study of breast tumors, draining lymph nodes, adjacent tissues. TCRdb re-analysed the multiplex PCR reads in MiXCR, keeping a single row per CDR3 protein. The sample gives approximately 90,000 distinct CDR3 sequences, over 25% of which show up once; 8.1% is in the top ten. Sequencing was performed on axillary lymph node tissue. These receptors originate from a female donor with breast cancer. Some clones in this sample may be carry-over from other donors' samples. CDR3s include the opening cysteine and the closing phenylalanine or tryptophan. The order of the fields is J gene, clone size, D gene, V gene, CDR3 protein, CDR3 DNA. D genes are given only for firm matches. Expanded clones get a size class; other rows say once, few or many, or leave the size out.

J gene: TRBJ1-1; clone size: -; D gene: TRBD1; V gene: TRBV19; CDR3 protein: CASSTGGPNTEAFF; CDR3 DNA: TGTGCCAGTAGTACAGGGGGGCCGAACACTGAAGCTTTCTTT
J gene: TRBJ2-3; clone size: many; D gene: -; V gene: TRBV3-2; CDR3 protein: CASSQERREGETDTQYF; CDR3 DNA: TGTGCCAGCAGCCAAGAAAGGCGGGAGGGAGAAACAGATACGCAGTATTTT
J gene: TRBJ1-6; clone size: -; D gene: -; V gene: TRBV14; CDR3 protein: CASSQDGGLFLHF; CDR3 DNA: TGTGCCAGCAGCCAAGACGGAGGCCTCTTTCTCCACTTT
J gene: TRBJ2-3; clone size: many; D gene: TRBD1; V gene: TRBV7-3; CDR3 protein: CASSVTEGGLDTQYF; CDR3 DNA: TGTGCCAGCAGCGTGACTGAAGGGGGCTTAGATACGCAGTATTTT
J gene: TRBJ1-2; clone size: many; D gene: -; V gene: TRBV5-6; CDR3 protein: CASSFTGYGYTF; CDR3 DNA: TGTGCCAGCAGCTTTACGGGGTATGGCTACACCTTC
J gene: TRBJ1-5; clone size: -; D gene: TRBD1; V gene: TRBV10-3; CDR3 protein: CGISDGTGMGPQHF; CDR3 DNA: TGTGGTATCAGTGACGGGACAGGGATGGGGCCCCAGCATTTT
J gene: TRBJ2-7; clone size: many; D gene: -; V gene: TRBV19; CDR3 protein: CASSGDYLSEQYF; CDR3 DNA: TGTGCCAGTAGTGGAGATTACCTGAGCGAGCAGTACTTC
J gene: TRBJ2-7; clone size: many; D gene: TRBD1; V gene: TRBV3-1; CDR3 protein: CASSQEGQASGTEQYF; CDR3 DNA: TGTGCCAGCAGCCAAGAGGGACAGGCTTCTGGGACCGAGCAGTACTTC
J gene: TRBJ2-3; clone size: many; D gene: TRBD1; V gene: TRBV5-8; CDR3 protein: CASSLYRGPTDTQYF; CDR3 DNA: TGTGCCAGCAGCCTGTACAGGGGGCCTACAGATACGCAGTATTTT
J gene: TRBJ1-2; clone size: many; D gene: -; V gene: TRBV7-8; CDR3 protein: CASSPSPDSRYRGYTF; CDR3 DNA: TGTGCCAGCAGCCCGAGCCCGGACAGCCGATATAGAGGCTACACCTTC
J gene: TRBJ2-1; clone size: many; D gene: TRBD2; V gene: TRBV7-3; CDR3 protein: CASSQSPGGEQFF; CDR3 DNA: TGTGCCAGCAGTCAATCTCCGGGGGGTGAGCAGTTCTTC
J gene: TRBJ2-2; clone size: -; D gene: -; V gene: TRBV7-2; CDR3 protein: CASSLTGRDGELVF; CDR3 DNA: TGCGCCAGCAGCTTAACAGGGAGGGACGGGGAGCTGGTTTTT
J gene: TRBJ2-1; clone size: many; D gene: TRBD2; V gene: TRBV7-2; CDR3 protein: CASSFGLAGWGQFF; CDR3 DNA: TGTGCCAGCAGCTTCGGACTAGCGGGGTGGGGACAGTTCTTC
J gene: TRBJ2-3; clone size: -; D gene: TRBD2; V gene: TRBV20-1; CDR3 protein: CSAIPSGSLTDTQYF; CDR3 DNA: TGCAGTGCTATCCCTAGCGGGAGTCTCACAGATACGCAGTATTTT
J gene: TRBJ1-5; clone size: -; D gene: -; V gene: TRBV5-5; CDR3 protein: CASSLARANQPQHF; CDR3 DNA: TGTGCCAGCAGCTTGGCAAGGGCCAATCAGCCCCAGCATTTT
J gene: TRBJ2-7; clone size: many; D gene: TRBD1; V gene: TRBV29-1; CDR3 protein: CSVALDRDEQYF; CDR3 DNA: TGCAGCGTCGCCTTGGACAGGGACGAGCAGTACTTC
J gene: TRBJ2-5; clone size: many; D gene: TRBD1; V gene: TRBV12-3/TRBV12-4; CDR3 protein: CASSHGQGYETQYF; CDR3 DNA: TGTGCCAGCAGTCACGGACAGGGCTACGAGACCCAGTACTTC
J gene: TRBJ1-6; clone size: many; D gene: -; V gene: TRBV20-1; CDR3 protein: CSAYRTAYNSPLHF; CDR3 DNA: TGCAGTGCTTACCGGACAGCCTATAATTCACCCCTCCACTTT
J gene: TRBJ1-1; clone size: -; D gene: -; V gene: TRBV5-1; CDR3 protein: CASSGGWTATEAFF; CDR3 DNA: TGCGCCAGCAGCGGGGGTTGGACAGCCACTGAAGCTTTCTTT
J gene: TRBJ2-5; clone size: many; D gene: TRBD2; V gene: TRBV19; CDR3 protein: CASSLAGGPQTQYF; CDR3 DNA: TGTGCCAGTAGTCTAGCGGGAGGGCCGCAGACCCAGTACTTC
J gene: TRBJ1-4; clone size: many; D gene: -; V gene: TRBV11-3; CDR3 protein: CASSLGMTGPNEKLFF; CDR3 DNA: TGTGCCAGCAGCTTGGGAATGACAGGCCCTAATGAAAAACTGTTTTTT
J gene: TRBJ2-5; clone size: many; D gene: TRBD2; V gene: TRBV14; CDR3 protein: CASSPGLPYQETQYF; CDR3 DNA: TGTGCCAGCTCACCGGGACTACCGTACCAAGAGACCCAGTACTTC
J gene: TRBJ2-7; clone size: many; D gene: TRBD1; V gene: TRBV28; CDR3 protein: CASSPPTGNEQYF; CDR3 DNA: TGTGCCAGCAGTCCCCCGACAGGGAACGAGCAGTACTTC
J gene: TRBJ2-3; clone size: -; D gene: TRBD2; V gene: TRBV7-8; CDR3 protein: CASSLGPGGRLNEQYF; CDR3 DNA: TGTGCCAGCAGCTTAGGTCCGGGAGGGCGGTTGAATGAGCAGTATTTT
J gene: TRBJ1-5; clone size: many; D gene: -; V gene: TRBV28; CDR3 protein: CASSLARDNNQPQHF; CDR3 DNA: TGTGCCAGCAGTTTAGCCCGGGACAACAATCAGCCCCAGCATTTT